These 21 T cell receptor beta chains came from one sample sequenced in a study of CD8 T cells in ankylosing spondylitis. MiXCR, applied by TCRdb to the 5' RACE reads, yields one record per CDR3 protein. Of fewer than 180,000 distinct CDR3 sequences in the sample, around two fifths are singletons; the top ten hold approximately 14%. The sequenced material came from synovial fluid, either unsorted or a sorted T cell fraction (not recorded which). The receptors originated from a male donor with ankylosing spondylitis.

This sequence joins TRBV6-1 and TRBJ2-1; D might be TRBD1 (6 bases). The CDR3 sequence is 14 residues long. V lost 5 bases to trimming and J lost 1 base, with 9 bases between them. CDR1 is MNHNS and CDR2 is SASEGT in the germline V gene. CDR3 loop: CASSTQGSYNEQFF. The CDR3 DNA is TGTGCCAGCAGTACACAGGGATCCTACAATGAGCAGTTCTTC.

This clonotype occurred a few times. The rearrangement joins TRBV29-1 to TRBJ2-1; no firm D call. Germline V lookup: CDR1 SQVTM, CDR2 ANQGSEA. The length of the CDR3 is 13 residues. V gave up 3 bases and J gave up 5 bases, with 11 bases separating them. CDR3 DNA: TGCAGCGTTGACTCCCGTGATAACAATGAGCAGTTCTTC. It specifies CSVDSRDNNEQFF.

This clonotype has more than one count but fewer than ten. The chain carries TRBV29-1 and TRBJ2-1; perhaps D is TRBD1 or TRBD2 (5 bases each). This CDR3 contains 15 residues. The germline V gene has CDR1 SQVTM and CDR2 ANQGSEA. V was shortened by 6 bases and J by 2 bases, with 17 bases between the two germline ends. The CDR3 coding sequence is TGCAGCGTCCCTGTGGGTGGGGGAACCTACAATGAGCAGTTCTTC. Translated, it gives CSVPVGGGTYNEQFF.

In its sample, this clonotype was seen a few times. The chain joins TRBV7-6 to TRBJ2-3; TRBD1 matches at 7 bases. The CDR3 is made up of 15 amino acids. The junction had 4 bases not matched to a gene; V was cut back by 1 base and J by 3 bases. Germline V gives CDR1 SGHVS, CDR2 FNYEAQ. CDR3 DNA sequence: TGTGCCAGCAGCTTAGGTGACAGGGAAACAGATACGCAGTATTTT. Encoded protein: CASSLGDRETDTQYF.

This chain links TRBV7-9 with TRBJ2-2; D not certain. Trimming removed 1 base at V and 2 bases at J, with 8 bases between. The CDR3 is 15 amino acids. Germline CDR1 and CDR2: SEHNR and FQNEAQ (reference sequence). CDR3 coding DNA: TGTGCCAGCAGCTTAGTACTTCCAAACACCGGGGAGCTGTTTTTT. As protein: CASSLVLPNTGELFF.

There are a few counts of this clonotype. The rearrangement joins TRBV15 to TRBJ2-3; TRBD2 aligns across 8 bases. The CDR3 has 16 amino acids. The J segment lost 3 bases and the V segment lost 0 bases, leaving 5 bases of the junction unmatched. Germline V CDR1 and CDR2: LNHNV, YYDKDF (reference sequence). The CDR3 here is CATSRDRAGATDTQYF. CDR3 in DNA: TGTGCCACCAGCAGAGATAGAGCGGGAGCGACAGATACGCAGTATTTT.

This clonotype was seen only once. An end of the junction differs from the germline gene, which may be a read error. The CDR3, as DNA: TGTACCAGCAGCTTAGGCAGGGGCGCTCCCTACGAGCAGTACTTC. The encoded protein is CTSSLGRGAPYEQYF. The chain has TRBV7-6 and TRBJ2-7; a weak D match, TRBD1 (6 bases). Looked up from germline, CDR1 is SGHVS and CDR2 is FNYEAQ. The CDR3 length is 15 residues.

This chain connects TRBV24-1 to TRBJ2-3; 8 bases are shared with TRBD1. V shed 3 bases, J shed 2 bases, and the junction held 3 bases outside the gene matches. Germline lookup yields CDR1 KGHDR and CDR2 SFDVKD. The CDR3 consists of 15 residues. CDR3 region: CATSDRTGHTDTQYF. CDR3 nucleotide sequence: TGTGCCACCAGTGATAGGACAGGGCACACAGATACGCAGTATTTT.

V is TRBV20-1 and J is TRBJ1-4; D gene unclear. Germline CDR1 is DFQATT and CDR2 is SNEGSKA (reference sequence). This CDR3 has 14 residues. V lost 3 bases and J 8 bases, leaving 16 bases between the germline ends. The CDR3 is CSARDGMLREKLFF. The CDR3 coding sequence is TGCAGTGCTAGGGACGGTATGCTGAGAGAAAAACTGTTTTTT.

This clonotype was seen more than once but under ten times. V usage is TRBV5-1 and J usage is TRBJ2-1; TRBD2 might be the D (7 bases). The CDR3 consists of 16 residues. Looked up from germline, CDR1 is SGHRS and CDR2 is YFSETQ. The V end lost 2 bases, the J end lost 2 bases, and 14 bases lay between the germline ends. CDR3 DNA: TGCGCCAGCAGCTTCCAAGGGGGGGGGCCCTACAATGAGCAGTTCTTC. Residues: CASSFQGGGPYNEQFF. Combining the CDR3 with reference TRBV5-1 and TRBJ2-1 gives the whole variable domain KAGVTQTPRYLIKTRGQQVTLSCSPISGHRSVSWYQQTPGQGLQFLFEYFSETQRNKGNFPGRFSGRQFSNSRSEMNVSTLELGDSALYLCASSFQGGGPYNEQFFGPGTRLTVL.

This clonotype showed up just a few times. The rearrangement links TRBV5-1 to TRBJ1-3, with D unclear. The germline CDR1 and CDR2 sequences are SGHRS and YFSETQ. Trimming took 0 bases from V and 7 from J, leaving 14 bases between them. The CDR3 has 15 amino acids. The CDR3 reads CASSLGTLVGNTIYF. The DNA for the CDR3 is TGCGCCAGCAGCTTGGGCACGTTGGTCGGGAACACCATATATTTT.

The V and J genes are TRBV2 and TRBJ2-3; a possible D gene is TRBD2 (5 bases). The V gene lost 2 bases and the J gene lost 2 bases, with 11 bases spanning the gap. The CDR3 loop spans 15 amino acids. Germline CDR1 and CDR2: SNHLY and FYNNEI. The CDR3 sequence is CASSEHGSVTDTQYF. In DNA, the CDR3 is TGTGCCAGCAGTGAACATGGTAGCGTCACAGATACGCAGTATTTT.

The V gene is TRBV12-3 or TRBV12-4, the J gene TRBJ2-1; D perhaps matches TRBD2 (6 bases). The CDR3 is 13 residues long. The V gene lost 7 bases and the J gene lost 7 bases, with 14 bases spanning the gap. CDR3 in amino acids: CASIREESNEQFF. The CDR3 region has the DNA TGTGCCAGCATTAGGGAGGAAAGTAATGAGCAGTTCTTC.

Regarding this clonotype: At one end, the junction sequence differs from germline, possibly due to a read error. The genes are TRBV6-1 and TRBJ2-1, with TRBD2 matching 12 bases. The CDR3 sequence is 18 residues long. The V gene's germline CDR1 is MNHNS and CDR2 SASEGT. The CDR3 region is CASSEALASGGAYHEQFF. The CDR3 DNA follows: TGTGCCAGCAGTGAAGCGCTTGCTAGCGGGGGGGCCTACCATGAGCAGTTCTTC.

The chain links TRBV7-9 to TRBJ2-7; TRBD2 matches 7 bases. The CDR3 is 14 amino acids. V trimming: 7 bases; J trimming: 5 bases; junction bases outside the gene matches: 11. Germline CDR1 and CDR2: SEHNR and FQNEAQ (reference sequence). The CDR3 here is CASNNGGRGHEQYF. The DNA for the CDR3 is TGTGCCAGCAATAATGGCGGGAGAGGCCACGAGCAGTACTTC.

The chain links TRBV9 to TRBJ2-3, with 11 bases that match TRBD2. Germline loops: CDR1 SGDLS, CDR2 YYNGEE. V lost 1 base, J lost 2 bases, and 9 bases stayed unmatched. The length of the CDR3 is 18 residues. As DNA, the CDR3 is TGTGCCAGCAGCGTATGGGCTAGCGGGAGGCCATCCACAGATACGCAGTATTTT. Amino acids: CASSVWASGRPSTDTQYF.

This chain joins TRBV20-1 and TRBJ1-6, with D possibly matching TRBD1 (5 bases). V lost 6 bases and J lost 7, with 19 bases in between. CDR3 length: 15 residues. Germline lookup yields CDR1 DFQATT and CDR2 SNEGSKA (reference sequence). The DNA of the CDR3 is TGCAGTGCCATCCACGGGCAGGGCGGCAATTCACCCCTCCACTTT. It specifies CSAIHGQGGNSPLHF.

As to this clonotype: This clone may be a read error of a much larger clone one base away. CDR3 loop: CASSYSGPAREQYF. Here the CDR3 DNA reads TGTGCCAGCAGTTACAGCGGGCCTGCCCGCGAGCAGTACTTC. V is TRBV6-5 and J is TRBJ2-7; D might be TRBD2 (6 bases). Trimming cost V 2 bases and J 6 bases, with 14 bases left between them. This CDR3 has 14 residues. Germline values: CDR1 MNHEY, CDR2 SVGAGI.

The chain recombines TRBV19 with TRBJ2-1; D ambiguous. CDR3 length: 16 amino acids. Germline CDR1 LNHDA, CDR2 SQIVND (reference sequence). V was shortened by 5 bases and J by 7 bases, with 21 bases between the two germline ends. The CDR3 protein is CASSFRPLQVGNEQFF. CDR3 in DNA: TGTGCCAGTAGTTTCCGACCCCTCCAGGTGGGGAATGAGCAGTTCTTC.

The V and J genes are TRBV12-3 or TRBV12-4 and TRBJ2-3, with TRBD2 matching 10 bases. The ends lost 4 bases at V and 2 bases at J; junction bases unmatched: 6. CDR3 length: 16 amino acids. CDR3 amino acids: CASSWRTSGSTDTQYF. The CDR3 DNA reads TGTGCCAGCAGTTGGCGGACTAGCGGCTCCACAGATACGCAGTATTTT.

This clonotype was found a few times. This chain joins TRBV27 and TRBJ2-3; no definite D call. Between the trimmed V and J ends, which lost 4 bases and 1 base, there was a span of 15 bases. Germline values: CDR1 MNHEY, CDR2 SMNVEV (reference sequence). The CDR3 runs 16 residues. The DNA for the CDR3 is TGTGCCAGCAGTTCGGTCGAGAACAGCCGCACAGATACGCAGTATTTT. It specifies CASSSVENSRTDTQYF.